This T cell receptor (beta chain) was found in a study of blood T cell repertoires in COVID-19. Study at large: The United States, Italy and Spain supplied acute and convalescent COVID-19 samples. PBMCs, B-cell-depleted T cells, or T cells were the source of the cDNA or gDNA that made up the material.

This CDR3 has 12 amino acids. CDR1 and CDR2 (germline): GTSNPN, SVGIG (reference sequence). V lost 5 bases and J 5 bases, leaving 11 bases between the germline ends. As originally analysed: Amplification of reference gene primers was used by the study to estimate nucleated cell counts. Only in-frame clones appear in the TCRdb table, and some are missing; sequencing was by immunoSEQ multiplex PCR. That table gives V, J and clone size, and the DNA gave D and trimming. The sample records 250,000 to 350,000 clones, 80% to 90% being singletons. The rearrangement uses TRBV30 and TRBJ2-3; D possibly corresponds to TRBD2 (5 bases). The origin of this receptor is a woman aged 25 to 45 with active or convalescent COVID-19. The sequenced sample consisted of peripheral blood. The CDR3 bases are TGTGCCTGGGACGGGGTGGTAGATACGCAGTATTTT. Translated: CAWDGVVDTQYF.